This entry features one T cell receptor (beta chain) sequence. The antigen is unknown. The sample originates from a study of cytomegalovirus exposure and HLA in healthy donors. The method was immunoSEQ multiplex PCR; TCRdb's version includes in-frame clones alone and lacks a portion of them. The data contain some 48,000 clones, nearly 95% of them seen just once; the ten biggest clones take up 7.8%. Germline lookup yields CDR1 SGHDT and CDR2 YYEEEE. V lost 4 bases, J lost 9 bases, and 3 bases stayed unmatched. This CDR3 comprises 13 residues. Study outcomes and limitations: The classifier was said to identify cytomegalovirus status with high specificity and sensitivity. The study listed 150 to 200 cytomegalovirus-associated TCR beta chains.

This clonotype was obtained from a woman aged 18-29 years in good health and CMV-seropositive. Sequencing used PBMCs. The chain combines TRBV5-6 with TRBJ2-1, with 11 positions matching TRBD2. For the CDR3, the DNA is TGTGCCAGCAGCCTGGGACTAGCGGTTGAGCAGTTCTTC. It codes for CASSLGLAVEQFF.